Following are 26 T cell receptor beta chains from one sample sequenced in a study of TIL therapy for anti-PD-1-resistant metastatic lung cancer (dated by TCRdb to the early 2020s). TCR beta CDR3 regions were amplified from genomic DNA with the immunoSEQ v3 hsTCRB kit using bias-controlled multiplex PCR. TCRdb obtained this table from immuneACCESS and retained in-frame rearrangements with V and J assigned. These tables miss some clones; where compared with another copy, unresolved V genes account for less than half of the shortfall, and the remainder is unexplained. The sample table records 50,000 to 70,000 clones; roughly two thirds of these occur just once. Of the sample, roughly 7% falls within the top ten clones. The sample's time point, from its label and the paper: pre-treatment sample, taken before nivolumab and TIL therapy. Specimen: blood, collected at baseline. The receptors originated from a person between 25 and 79 years old with non-small cell lung cancer.

The chain joins TRBV2 to TRBJ2-7; 9 positions agree with TRBD1. The trim removed 2 bases at V and 3 bases at J, leaving 2 bases unmatched. There are 14 residues in the CDR3. The germline V gene encodes CDR1 SNHLY and CDR2 FYNNEI. The chain's CDR3 is CASSELGQGYEQYF. DNA for the CDR3: TGTGCCAGCAGTGAATTGGGACAGGGCTACGAGCAGTACTTC.

The V call is TRBV5-1, the J call TRBJ2-1; TRBD2 agrees at 11 bases. J lost 9 bases, V lost 4 bases, and 3 bases had no gene match. Germline assignment: CDR1 SGHRS and CDR2 YFSETQ. This CDR3 comprises 13 residues. CDR3 protein: CASSVGLAGEQFF. CDR3 in DNA: TGCGCCAGCAGCGTCGGACTAGCGGGTGAGCAGTTCTTC.

The rearrangement links TRBV19 to TRBJ1-5; no reliable D call. This CDR3 has 13 amino acids. CDR1 is LNHDA, CDR2 SQIVND, per germline (reference sequence). Trimming stripped 2 bases from V and 8 bases from J, with 10 bases between. CDR3 coding DNA: TGTGCCAGTAGTATATCGGCATGGGAGCCCCAGCATTTT. It specifies CASSISAWEPQHF.

V is TRBV10-1 and J is TRBJ2-2; D remains unclear. The germline V and J ends were trimmed by 0 bases and 12 bases, with 14 bases remaining between them. The CDR3 extends over 14 amino acids. Germline values: CDR1 WNHNN, CDR2 SYGVQD (reference sequence). CDR3 sequence: CASSESPTPGQLFF. The CDR3 DNA sequence: TGCGCCAGCAGTGAGTCTCCCACACCGGGCCAGCTGTTTTTT.

This clone has only a few counts. The chain joins TRBV18 to TRBJ1-3; no firm D call. This CDR3 has 12 amino acids. The germline V and J ends were trimmed by 3 bases and 6 bases, with 6 bases remaining between them. Germline V lookup: CDR1 KGHSH, CDR2 LQKENI. CDR3 residues: CASSPEENTIYF. The CDR3 bases are TGTGCCAGCTCACCTGAGGAAAACACCATATATTTT.

This chain connects TRBV7-6 to TRBJ2-5, with 10 bases identical to TRBD1. The CDR3 is made up of 13 amino acids. Germline V gene lookup returns CDR1 SGHVS and CDR2 FNYEAQ. V was clipped by 8 bases and J by 4 bases; unmatched bases: 4. DNA for the CDR3: TGTGCCAGCGCCGACAGGGGGCGAGAGACCCAGTACTTC. It translates to CASADRGRETQYF.

The chain combines TRBV6-5 with TRBJ2-7; D possibly matches TRBD1 or TRBD2 (5 bases each). The CDR3 loop spans 15 amino acids. The V gene lost 4 bases and the J gene lost 3 bases, with 16 bases spanning the gap. CDR1 and CDR2 from the germline V gene are MNHEY and SVGAGI. CDR3 sequence: CASSSGPPRGYEQYF. The CDR3 DNA reads as TGTGCCAGCAGTTCCGGACCGCCGAGGGGCTACGAGCAGTACTTC.

In this sample, this clone turned up a few times. V usage is TRBV4-2 and J usage is TRBJ2-7, with D tentatively TRBD1 (6 bases). V was cut by 3 bases and J by 7 bases, with 13 bases left in between. Germline assignment: CDR1 LGHNA and CDR2 YNFKEQ. The CDR3 extends over 13 amino acids. This CDR3 reads CASSQETGWEQYF. The CDR3, as DNA: TGTGCCAGCAGCCAGGAAACAGGGTGGGAGCAGTACTTC.

The chain couples TRBV5-1 to TRBJ2-7; 11 bases fit TRBD2. The V segment lost 5 bases and the J segment 1 base; nucleotides outside the gene matches: 2. Germline CDR1 is SGHRS and CDR2 is YFSETQ. The CDR3 is 14 residues long. The CDR3 nucleotides are TGCGCCAGCAGGGGACTAGCGGATTCCTACGAGCAGTACTTC. This sequence encodes CASRGLADSYEQYF.

This rearrangement joins TRBV10-2 to TRBJ1-1; D perhaps matches TRBD1 (5 bases). Between the trimmed V and J ends, which lost 5 bases and 4 bases, there was a span of 14 bases. CDR3 length: 14 residues. Germline values: CDR1 WSHSY, CDR2 SAAADI. The CDR3 DNA is TGCGCCAGCAGTCAGGCAAGGGGAATCACTGAAGCTTTCTTT. Translation: CASSQARGITEAFF.

The V and J genes are TRBV5-1 and TRBJ1-5; perhaps TRBD1 as D (5 bases). From germline, CDR1 is SGHRS and CDR2 YFSETQ. CDR3 length: 15 amino acids. V was shortened by 1 base and J by 3 bases, with 11 bases between the two germline ends. The CDR3 bases are TGCGCCAGCAGCTTGAGCGGGGGTGCCAATCAGCCCCAGCATTTT. Its protein product is CASSLSGGANQPQHF.

V usage is TRBV6-5 and J usage is TRBJ2-1, with D unresolved. Looked up from germline, CDR1 is MNHEY and CDR2 is SVGAGI. V was trimmed by 10 bases and J by 0 bases, leaving 13 bases between them. The CDR3 is 14 amino acids. Here the CDR3 reads CATTRSFSYNEQFF. CDR3 nucleotides: TGTGCCACTACGCGTTCCTTCTCCTACAATGAGCAGTTCTTC.

This chain uses TRBV7-2 with TRBJ1-5, with D possibly TRBD1 on 6 matching bases. Germline lookup yields CDR1 SGHTA and CDR2 FQGNSA. The germline V and J ends were trimmed by 0 bases and 7 bases, with 13 bases remaining between them. CDR3 size: 15 residues. CDR3 nucleotide sequence: TGTGCCAGCAGCTTAGCGGGGGGGCTTGGGCAGCCCCAGCATTTT. Its translation is CASSLAGGLGQPQHF.

The J gene is TRBJ1-5, the V gene TRBV7-9, with 8 bases lining up with TRBD1. Germline CDR1 reads SEHNR; CDR2 reads FQNEAQ (reference sequence). Losses at the gene ends were 1 base for V and 4 bases for J; bases not matched to a gene: 0. The length of the CDR3 is 14 residues. Here the CDR3 DNA reads TGTGCCAGCAGCTTAGGACAGGGGAATCAGCCCCAGCATTTT. This encodes CASSLGQGNQPQHF. The variable domain in full, completed from reference TRBV7-9 and TRBJ1-5, reads DTGVSQNPRHKITKRGQNVTFRCDPISEHNRLYWYRQTLGQGPEFLTYFQNEAQLEKSRLLSDRFSAERPKGSFSTLEIQRTEQGDSAMYLCASSLGQGNQPQHFGDGTRLSIL.

V gene TRBV18 combines with J gene TRBJ2-7; the D call may be TRBD1 or TRBD2 (5 bases each). Germline V CDR1 and CDR2: KGHSH, LQKENI. This CDR3 spans 12 amino acids. V was shortened by 6 bases and J by 4 bases, with 10 bases between the two germline ends. The CDR3: CASSIGGYEQYF. DNA of the CDR3: TGTGCCAGCTCCATTGGGGGTTACGAGCAGTACTTC.

The chain carries TRBV14 and TRBJ1-1; D is unclear. Germline V gene sequence: CDR1 SGHDN, CDR2 FVKESK. V lost 4 bases and J lost 3, with 9 bases in between. The CDR3 length is 13 residues. Here the CDR3 reads CASSRDLDTEAFF. DNA of the CDR3: TGTGCCAGCAGCCGAGATCTGGACACTGAAGCTTTCTTT.

The genes are TRBV6-1 and TRBJ1-2; 8 bases are shared with TRBD1. Looked up from germline, CDR1 is MNHNS and CDR2 is SASEGT. Trimming cost V 2 bases and J 6 bases; bases outside gene matches: 5. The CDR3 covers 14 residues. As DNA, the CDR3 is TGTGCCAGCAGTGAATACAGGGGGTTAGATGGCTACACCTTC. Translated, it gives CASSEYRGLDGYTF.

The rearrangement joins TRBV7-9 to TRBJ1-1, with D unresolved. The CDR3 extends over 13 amino acids. Germline CDR1 reads SEHNR; CDR2 reads FQNEAQ (reference sequence). Trimming took 3 bases from V and 1 from J, leaving 6 bases between them. CDR3 residues: CASSFTPNTEAFF. CDR3 DNA: TGTGCCAGCAGCTTTACACCGAACACTGAAGCTTTCTTT.

The chain joins TRBV5-1 to TRBJ2-3; 8 nucleotides line up with TRBD2. This CDR3 region has 15 residues. Germline CDR1 SGHRS, CDR2 YFSETQ. Losses at the gene ends were 6 bases for V and 5 bases for J; bases not matched to a gene: 11. The CDR3 reads CASTQAGAGRDTQYF. As DNA, the CDR3 is TGCGCCAGCACCCAAGCGGGAGCCGGAAGAGATACGCAGTATTTT.

Comment on this clone: At one end, the junction sequence differs from germline, possibly due to a read error. J is TRBJ2-5 and V is TRBV7-2; 7 positions agree with TRBD1. The CDR3 length is 14 residues. CDR1 SGHTA and CDR2 FQGNSA come from the germline V gene. The CDR3 DNA sequence: TGTGCCAGCAGCTTACGGATGGCAGGGGGACCTGTAAACTTC. Residues: CASSLRMAGGPVNF.

This chain links TRBV29-1 with TRBJ2-1; weak D call: TRBD2 (6 bases). In germline, CDR1 is SQVTM, CDR2 ANQGSEA. Trimming left V 4 bases short and J 4 bases short, with 11 bases between. This CDR3 is 13 amino acids long. The DNA of the CDR3 is TGCAGCGTTGGGCGGGACCCTTACAATGAGCAGTTCTTC. Translated: CSVGRDPYNEQFF.

This chain joins TRBV5-6 and TRBJ2-5; 13 positions agree with TRBD2. The CDR3 length is 16 residues. Germline CDR1 SGHDT, CDR2 YYEEEE. V trimming: 4 bases; J trimming: 4 bases; junction bases outside the gene matches: 7. CDR3 in DNA: TGTGCCAGCAGCCCACCCTGGACTAGCGGGGGAGAGACCCAGTACTTC. Residues: CASSPPWTSGGETQYF.

The V call is TRBV13, the J call TRBJ2-2; 9 bases are shared with TRBD2. This CDR3 comprises 16 residues. Trimming at V came to 5 bases and at J to 1 base, leaving 5 bases not matched to a gene. The germline gives CDR1 PRHDT, CDR2 FYEKMQ (reference sequence). This chain's CDR3 is CASSDRLAVNTGELFF. The CDR3, as DNA: TGTGCCAGCAGCGATCGACTAGCGGTGAACACCGGGGAGCTGTTTTTT. The full variable domain, its missing parts supplied by reference TRBV13 and TRBJ2-2, is AAGVIQSPRHLIKEKRETATLKCYPIPRHDTVYWYQQGPGQDPQFLISFYEKMQSDKGSIPDRFSAQQFSDYHSELNMSSLELGDSALYFCASSDRLAVNTGELFFGEGSRLTVL.

The J gene is TRBJ2-1, the V gene TRBV28; TRBD1 matches at 9 bases. V shed 5 bases and J 9 bases; nucleotides not matched to a gene: 8. This CDR3 spans 14 amino acids. Germline values: CDR1 MDHEN, CDR2 SYDVKM. CDR3 sequence (DNA): TGTGCCAGCAGTCCTCTACAGGGGGCTAGTGAGCAGTTCTTC. It encodes CASSPLQGASEQFF. Full variable domain (outside the CDR3, taken from reference TRBV28 and TRBJ2-1): DVKVTQSSRYLVKRTGEKVFLECVQDMDHENMFWYRQDPGLGLRLIYFSYDVKMKEKGDIPEGYSVSREKKERFSLILESASTNQTSMYLCASSPLQGASEQFFGPGTRLTVL.

V is TRBV7-2 and J is TRBJ2-5; D may be TRBD2 (6 bases). The CDR3 contains 14 residues. The germline V gene has CDR1 SGHTA and CDR2 FQGNSA. Trimming pared 1 base from V and 1 base from J, leaving 7 bases between. The CDR3 DNA reads as TGTGCCAGCAGCTTAGAACTAGCCCAAGAGACCCAGTACTTC. Amino acids: CASSLELAQETQYF.

The rearrangement joins TRBV18 to TRBJ1-2, with 7 nucleotides matching TRBD1. V shed 2 bases, J shed 7 bases, and the junction held 13 bases outside the gene matches. Germline CDR1 KGHSH, CDR2 LQKENI. The CDR3 sequence is 16 residues long. CDR3: CASSPNEGARISGYTF. In nucleotides, the CDR3 is TGTGCCAGCTCACCAAATGAGGGGGCGAGGATCAGTGGCTACACCTTC.